This TCR beta chain was recorded in a study of cytomegalovirus exposure and HLA in healthy donors. Healthy people donating bone marrow made up the donors. The CDR3 covers 15 residues. Per the germline V gene, CDR1 is SGHRS and CDR2 is YFSETQ. Deletions cut 0 bases from V and 0 bases from J, with 7 bases between. A multiplex PCR was run with 60 Vbeta primers and 13 Jbeta primers. Libraries were prepared by immunoSEQ multiplex PCR; TCRdb keeps only in-frame clonotypes and omits some of them. Among about 200,000 clones listed, around 75% were seen once. With regard to this clone: Antigen: not known.

General study results and limits: Analyzed later, most CMV-associated TCR beta chains appeared HLA-restricted. Listed as cytomegalovirus-associated were 150 to 200 TCR beta chains. A later analysis, which compared TCR beta chains of equal frequency, found the HLA-associated ones more clonally expanded.

V gene TRBV5-1 combines with J gene TRBJ2-4, with D perhaps matching TRBD1 (5 bases). The sample comprised PBMCs. This sequence originates from a woman between 25 and 40 years old in good health and CMV-seronegative. CDR3 sequence reads: CASSLGGAAKNIQYF. The CDR3 nucleotides read TGCGCCAGCAGCTTGGGTGGGGCAGCCAAAAACATTCAGTACTTC.